The present TCR beta chain was sequenced within a study of identifying expanded T cells in peripheral blood. On this clone: Antigen specificity is unknown.

This CDR3 region has 14 residues. Germline loops: CDR1 MNHEY, CDR2 SMNVEV (reference sequence). Trimming removed 6 bases at V and 8 bases at J, with 17 bases between. Only in-frame clones appear in the TCRdb table, and some are missing; sequencing was by immunoSEQ multiplex PCR. The sample has fewer than 130,000 clones, about 89% seen once; the top ten hold about 17%. General study findings and limits: Approximately two-week clone count variance significantly increased as total template count grew.

Material for sequencing was blood. This chain uses TRBV27 with TRBJ1-5; TRBD1 is a possible D gene (5 bases). The sequence derives from a person aged 18 to 69 in good health. CDR3 coding DNA: TGTGCCAGCAGCCTTGGGGGGGGTTGGAAGCCCCAGCATTTT. Its protein product is CASSLGGGWKPQHF.